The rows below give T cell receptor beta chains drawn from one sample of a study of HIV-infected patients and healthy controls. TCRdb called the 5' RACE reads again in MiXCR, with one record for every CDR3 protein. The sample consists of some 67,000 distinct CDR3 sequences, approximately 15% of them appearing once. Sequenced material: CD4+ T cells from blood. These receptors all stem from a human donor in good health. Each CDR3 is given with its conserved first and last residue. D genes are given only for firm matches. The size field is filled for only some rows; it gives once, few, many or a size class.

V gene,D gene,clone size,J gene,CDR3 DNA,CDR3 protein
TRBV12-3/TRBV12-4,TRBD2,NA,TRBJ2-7,TGTGCCAGCAGAAGCGGGAGGGGGTACGAGCAGTACTTC,CASRSGRGYEQYF
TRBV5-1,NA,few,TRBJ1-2,TGCGCCAGCAGCGACGGACCTAACTATGGCTACACCTTC,CASSDGPNYGYTF
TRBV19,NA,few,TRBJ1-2,TGTGCCAGTAGTATAAGGTTCACAGGACACATCTATGGCTACACCTTC,CASSIRFTGHIYGYTF
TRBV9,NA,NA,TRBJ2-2,TGTGCCAGCAGCGTAAGGCAGCTGAACACCGGGGAGCTGTTTTTT,CASSVRQLNTGELFF
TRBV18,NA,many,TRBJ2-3,TGTGCCAGCTCACCCCAAGGGCCTCCAGATACGCAGTATTTT,CASSPQGPPDTQYF
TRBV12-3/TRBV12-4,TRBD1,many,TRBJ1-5,TGTGCCAGCAGCCGGGACAGGGGGCGACAGCCCCAGCATTTT,CASSRDRGRQPQHF
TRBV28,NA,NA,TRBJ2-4,TGTGCCAGCAGTTTATCCGACAGCCGGGTCATTCAGTACTTC,CASSLSDSRVIQYF
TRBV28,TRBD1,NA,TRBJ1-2,TGTGCCAGCCAGATTACCGGGACAGGGGGAACCTATGGCTACACCTTC,CASQITGTGGTYGYTF
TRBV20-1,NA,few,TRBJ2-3,TGCAGTGCTAGAGTTAGCACAGATACGCAGTATTTT,CSARVSTDTQYF
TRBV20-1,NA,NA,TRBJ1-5,TGCAGTGCTAGCTGGGGGAGAAATCAGCCCCAGCATTTT,CSASWGRNQPQHF
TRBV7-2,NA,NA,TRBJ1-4,TGTGCCAGCAGGGCGATAACGGAGGAAAAACTGTTTTTT,CASRAITEEKLFF
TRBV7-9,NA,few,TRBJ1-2,TGTGCCAGCAGCTTAGGGACAACCTTTTATGGCTACACCTTC,CASSLGTTFYGYTF
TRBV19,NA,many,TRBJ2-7,TGTGCCAGTGGGCCGGCGCCTACCCACGAGCAGTACTTC,CASGPAPTHEQYF
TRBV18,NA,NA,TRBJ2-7,TGTGCCAGCACCCGGGCGGACAGCTACGAGCAGTACTTC,CASTRADSYEQYF
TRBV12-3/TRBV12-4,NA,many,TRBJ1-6,TGTGCCAGCAGTTTTTTAAACAGTTATAATTCACCCCTCCACTTT,CASSFLNSYNSPLHF
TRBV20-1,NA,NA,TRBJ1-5,TGCAGCGCAATCCGTGGGGAGGTTCAGCCCCAGCATTTT,CSAIRGEVQPQHF
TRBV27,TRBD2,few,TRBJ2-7,TGTGCCAGCAGTGAAATAACTCCGAGGACTAGCGGGACTGCCTCCTACGAGCAGTACTTC,CASSEITPRTSGTASYEQYF
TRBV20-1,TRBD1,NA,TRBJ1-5,TGCAGTGCTGTAGAGGACAGGGGTATGAGAAAGCCCCAGCATTTT,CSAVEDRGMRKPQHF
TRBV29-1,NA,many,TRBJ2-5,TGCAGCGTTAAGGGAAACAAAAAAGAGACCCAGTACTTC,CSVKGNKKETQYF
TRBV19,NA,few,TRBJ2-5,TGTGCCAGTAGTATAGATGGGAGAGCCCGTCAAGAGACCCAGTACTTC,CASSIDGRARQETQYF
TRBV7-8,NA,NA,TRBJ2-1,TGTGCCAGCAGCTTACGCCCCGGGGGTAACAATGAGCAGTTCTTC,CASSLRPGGNNEQFF
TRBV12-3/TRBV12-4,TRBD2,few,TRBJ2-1,TGTGCCAGCAGTGCGACTAGCGGGAGAGTCTATGAGCAGTTCTTC,CASSATSGRVYEQFF
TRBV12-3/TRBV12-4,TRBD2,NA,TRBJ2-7,TGTGCCAGCAGTTTAGGTCAACTAGCGGGGGGCACAACCTCCTACGAGCAGTACTTC,CASSLGQLAGGTTSYEQYF
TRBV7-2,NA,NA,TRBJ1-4,TGTGCCAGCAGCCTCAACGGGGGAGGGAGTAATGAAAAACTGTTTTTT,CASSLNGGGSNEKLFF
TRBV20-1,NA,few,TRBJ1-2,TGCAGTGCTAGATGGACAAGATCGTATGGCTACACCTTC,CSARWTRSYGYTF
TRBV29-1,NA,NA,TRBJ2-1,TGCAGCGTTGAAGTAGGGGCCGGGAATGAGCAGTTCTTC,CSVEVGAGNEQFF
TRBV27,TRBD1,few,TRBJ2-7,TGTGCCAGCAGAACTTACGGGACAGGGTTAGACGAGCAGTACTTC,CASRTYGTGLDEQYF
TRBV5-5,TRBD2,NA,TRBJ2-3,TGTGCCAGCAGCACGACTAGCACCACAGATACGCAGTATTTT,CASSTTSTTDTQYF
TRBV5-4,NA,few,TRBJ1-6,TGTGCCAGCAGCTTGGCCTTCGGAGGGGCCAATTCACCCCTCCACTTT,CASSLAFGGANSPLHF
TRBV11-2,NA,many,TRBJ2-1,TGTGCCAGCAGCTCAGCGTGGGCCCAAGTAGACAATGAGCAGTTCTTC,CASSSAWAQVDNEQFF
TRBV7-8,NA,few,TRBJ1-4,TGTGCCAGCAGCCCCTGGACAAGTGGCGGAAAACTGTTTTTT,CASSPWTSGGKLFF
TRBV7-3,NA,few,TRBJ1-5,TGTGCCAGCAGCTTATGGTCACAGGGCCTACAGCCCCAGCATTTT,CASSLWSQGLQPQHF
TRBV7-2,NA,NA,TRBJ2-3,TGTGCCAGCAGCCCGCGGGGGCGAGACACAGATACGCAGTATTTT,CASSPRGRDTDTQYF
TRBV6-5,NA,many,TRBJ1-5,TGTGCCAGCAGTTACGGCCCAGGGGTCAATCAGCCCCAGCATTTT,CASSYGPGVNQPQHF
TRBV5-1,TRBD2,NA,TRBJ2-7,TGCGCCAGCAGCAGGGGTAGCGGGGAAACGTACGAGCAGTACTTC,CASSRGSGETYEQYF
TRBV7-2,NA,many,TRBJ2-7,TGTGCCAGCAGCCCCCAGTACGAGCAGTACTTC,CASSPQYEQYF
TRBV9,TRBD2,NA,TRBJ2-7,TGTGCCAGCAGCGCCCGAGCGGGGTCGGGGGACGAGCAGTACTTC,CASSARAGSGDEQYF
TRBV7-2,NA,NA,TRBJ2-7,TGTGCCAGCAGCCAGGGGGGGGCCTACGAGCAGTACTTC,CASSQGGAYEQYF
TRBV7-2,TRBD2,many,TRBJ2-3,TGTGCCAGCAGCGGGACTAGCGGGGGCCTCAGCACAGATACGCAGTATTTT,CASSGTSGGLSTDTQYF
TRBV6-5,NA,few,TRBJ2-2,TGTGCCAGCCACAGGGTCCCCGGGGAGCTGTTTTTT,CASHRVPGELFF
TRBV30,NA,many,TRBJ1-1,TGTGCCTGGAGTGGGGACTATGAAGCTTTCTTT,CAWSGDYEAFF
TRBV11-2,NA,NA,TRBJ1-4,TGTGCCAGCAGCTTAAATGTAGGGGGTTACGGTGAAAAACTGTTTTTT,CASSLNVGGYGEKLFF
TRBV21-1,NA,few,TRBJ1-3,TGTGCCAGCAGCAAAGACAGGGAATATGGAAACACCATATATTTT,CASSKDREYGNTIYF
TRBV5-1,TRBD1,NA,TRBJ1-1,TGCGCCAGCAGAGGGGACAGGGGGCATGCTTTCTTT,CASRGDRGHAFF
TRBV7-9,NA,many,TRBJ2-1,TGTGCCAGTCACCGTGTAGGGGGCTACAATGAGCAGTTCTTC,CASHRVGGYNEQFF
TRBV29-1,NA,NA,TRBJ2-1,TGCAGCGTTGGGGGACAAACCCTTTACAATGAGCAGTTCTTC,CSVGGQTLYNEQFF
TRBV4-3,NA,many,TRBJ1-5,TGCGCCAGTTCGTACTCAGGGAGCAATCAGCCCCAGCATTTT,CASSYSGSNQPQHF
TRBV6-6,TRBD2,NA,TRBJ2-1,TGTGCCAGCAGTTACTCCCGGGGAGGGCCGGTGAATGAGCAGTTCTTC,CASSYSRGGPVNEQFF
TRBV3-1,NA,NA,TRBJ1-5,TGTGCCAGCAGCCAAACAGACGTGCAGCCCCAGCATTTT,CASSQTDVQPQHF
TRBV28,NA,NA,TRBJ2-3,TGTGCCAGCAGTACCTCATGGTCTGCAGATACGCAGTATTTT,CASSTSWSADTQYF
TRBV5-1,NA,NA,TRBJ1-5,TGCGCCAGCAGCCTGGAAGGGGGTAGCAATCAGCCCCAGCATTTT,CASSLEGGSNQPQHF
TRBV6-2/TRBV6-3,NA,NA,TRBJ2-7,TGTGCCAGCAGTCAAAACTTCGAGCAGTACTTC,CASSQNFEQYF
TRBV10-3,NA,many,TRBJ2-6,TGTGCCATCTGCAACACTCCGGGACTTGGGGCCAACGTCCTGACTTTC,CAICNTPGLGANVLTF